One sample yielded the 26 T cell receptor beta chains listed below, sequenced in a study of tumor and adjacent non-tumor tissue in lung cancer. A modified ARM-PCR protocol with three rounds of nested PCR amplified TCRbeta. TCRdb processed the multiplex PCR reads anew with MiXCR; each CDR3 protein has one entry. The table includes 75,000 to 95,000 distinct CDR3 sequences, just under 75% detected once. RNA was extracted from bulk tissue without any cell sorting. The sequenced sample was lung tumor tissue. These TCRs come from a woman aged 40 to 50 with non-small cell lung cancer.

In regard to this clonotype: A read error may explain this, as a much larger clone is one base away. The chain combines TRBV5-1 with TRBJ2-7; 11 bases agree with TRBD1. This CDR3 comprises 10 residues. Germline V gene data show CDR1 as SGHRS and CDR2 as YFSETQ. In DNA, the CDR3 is TGCGCCAGCATCTTGGGACAGGGGGACTTC. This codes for CASILGQGDF.

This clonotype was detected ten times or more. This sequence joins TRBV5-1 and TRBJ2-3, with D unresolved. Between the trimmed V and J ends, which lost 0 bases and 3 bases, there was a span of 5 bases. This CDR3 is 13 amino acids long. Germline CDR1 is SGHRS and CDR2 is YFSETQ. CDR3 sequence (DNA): TGCGCCAGCAGCTTGGCCAGAACAGATACGCAGTATTTT. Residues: CASSLARTDTQYF.

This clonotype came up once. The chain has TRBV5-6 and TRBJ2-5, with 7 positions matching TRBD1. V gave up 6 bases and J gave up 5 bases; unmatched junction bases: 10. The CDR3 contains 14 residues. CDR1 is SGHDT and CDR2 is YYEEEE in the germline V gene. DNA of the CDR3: TGTGCCAGCAAGGTTACAGGGGACGGGGAGACCCAGTACTTC. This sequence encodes CASKVTGDGETQYF.

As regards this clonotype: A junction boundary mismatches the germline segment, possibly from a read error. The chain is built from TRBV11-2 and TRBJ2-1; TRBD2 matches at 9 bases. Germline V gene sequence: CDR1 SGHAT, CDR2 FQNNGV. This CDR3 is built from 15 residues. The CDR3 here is CVSRSLAGAYNEQFF. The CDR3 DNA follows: TGTGTCAGCAGATCACTAGCGGGTGCCTACAATGAGCAGTTCTTC.

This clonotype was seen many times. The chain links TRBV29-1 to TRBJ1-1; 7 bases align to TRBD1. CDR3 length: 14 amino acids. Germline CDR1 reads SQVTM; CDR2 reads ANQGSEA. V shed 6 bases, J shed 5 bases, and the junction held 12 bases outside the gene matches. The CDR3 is CSVDPGTAGTEAFF. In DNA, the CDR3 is TGCAGCGTGGACCCCGGGACAGCTGGGACTGAAGCTTTCTTT.

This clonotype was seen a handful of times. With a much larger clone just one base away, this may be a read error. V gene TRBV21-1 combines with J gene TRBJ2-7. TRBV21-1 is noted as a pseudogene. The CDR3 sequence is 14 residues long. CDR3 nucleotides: TGTGCCAGCAGCAAGGATAATCTAACTTACGAGCAGTACTTC. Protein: CASSKDNLTYEQYF.

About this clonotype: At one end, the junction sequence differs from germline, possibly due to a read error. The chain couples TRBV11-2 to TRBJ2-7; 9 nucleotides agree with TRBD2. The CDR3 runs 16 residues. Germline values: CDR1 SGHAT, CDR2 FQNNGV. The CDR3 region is CVSSLILAGSSCEQYF. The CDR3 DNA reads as TGTGTCAGCAGCTTAATCCTAGCGGGAAGCTCCTGCGAGCAGTACTTC.

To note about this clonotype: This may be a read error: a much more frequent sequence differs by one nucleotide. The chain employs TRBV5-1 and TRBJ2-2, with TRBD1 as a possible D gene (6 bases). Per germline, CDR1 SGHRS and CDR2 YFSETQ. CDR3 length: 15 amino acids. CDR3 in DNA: TGCGCCAGCGGCTTGGCTCAGGGGCAGACCGGGGAGCTGTTTTTT. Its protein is CASGLAQGQTGELFF.

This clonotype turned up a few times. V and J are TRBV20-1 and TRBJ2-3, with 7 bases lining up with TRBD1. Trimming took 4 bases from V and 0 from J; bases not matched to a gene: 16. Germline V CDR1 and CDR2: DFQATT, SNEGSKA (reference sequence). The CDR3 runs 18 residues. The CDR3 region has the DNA TGCAGTGCTATTGGGACAGCGAAAGAGGGGGCTAGCACAGATACGCAGTATTTT. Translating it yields CSAIGTAKEGASTDTQYF.

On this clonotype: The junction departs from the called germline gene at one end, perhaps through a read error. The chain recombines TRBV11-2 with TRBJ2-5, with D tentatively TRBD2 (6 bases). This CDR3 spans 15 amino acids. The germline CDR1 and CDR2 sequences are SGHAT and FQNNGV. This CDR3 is CASSLDLASWGTQYF. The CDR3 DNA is TGTGCCAGCAGCTTGGACCTAGCGAGTTGGGGGACCCAGTATTTC.

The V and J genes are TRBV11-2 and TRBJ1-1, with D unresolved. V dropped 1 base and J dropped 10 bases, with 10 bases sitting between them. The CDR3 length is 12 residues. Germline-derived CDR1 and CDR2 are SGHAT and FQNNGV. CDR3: CASSLGDLRAFF. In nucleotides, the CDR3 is TGTGCCAGCAGCTTAGGGGATTTGAGAGCTTTCTTT.

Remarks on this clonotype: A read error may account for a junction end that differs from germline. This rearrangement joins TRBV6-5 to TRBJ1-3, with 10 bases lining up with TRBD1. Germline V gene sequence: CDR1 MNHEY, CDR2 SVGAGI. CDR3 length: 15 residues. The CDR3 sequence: CASSSDRGRQNTLYF. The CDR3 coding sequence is TGTGCCAGCAGCAGCGACAGGGGGCGGCAGAACACCTTATATTTT.

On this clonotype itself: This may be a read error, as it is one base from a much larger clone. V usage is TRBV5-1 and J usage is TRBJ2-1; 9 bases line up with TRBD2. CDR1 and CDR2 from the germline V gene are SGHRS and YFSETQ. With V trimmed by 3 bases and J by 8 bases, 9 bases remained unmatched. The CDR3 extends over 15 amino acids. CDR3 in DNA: TGCGCCAGCAGCTATCTAGCGGGAATCGGGGATGAGCAGTTCTTC. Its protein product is CASSYLAGIGDEQFF.

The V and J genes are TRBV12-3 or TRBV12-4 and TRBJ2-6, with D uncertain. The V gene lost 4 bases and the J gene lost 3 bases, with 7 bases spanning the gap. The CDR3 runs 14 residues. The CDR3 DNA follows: TGTGCCAGCAGTTCTGAGAGTGGGGCCAACGTCCTGACTTTC. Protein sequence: CASSSESGANVLTF.

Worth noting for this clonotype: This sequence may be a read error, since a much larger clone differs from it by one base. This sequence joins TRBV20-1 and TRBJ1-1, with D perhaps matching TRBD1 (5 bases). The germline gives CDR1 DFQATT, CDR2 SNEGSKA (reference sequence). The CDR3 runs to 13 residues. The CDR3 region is CSAQTVKDTKAFF. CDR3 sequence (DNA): TGCAGTGCGCAGACGGTAAAGGACACTAAAGCTTTCTTT.

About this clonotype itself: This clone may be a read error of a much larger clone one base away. CDR3 amino acids: CAGGRDVSETEYF. The CDR3 nucleotides read TGTGCGGGAGGGCGGGACGTGAGTGAGACCGAGTACTTC. This chain joins TRBV7-9 and TRBJ2-5; 7 bases agree with TRBD2. Looked up from germline, CDR1 is SEHNR and CDR2 is FQNEAQ (reference sequence). There are 13 residues in the CDR3.

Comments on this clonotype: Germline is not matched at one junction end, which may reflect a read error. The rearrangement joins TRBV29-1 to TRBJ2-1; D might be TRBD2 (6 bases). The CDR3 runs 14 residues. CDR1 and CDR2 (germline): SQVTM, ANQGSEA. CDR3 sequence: CSVAGTCRGNEQFF. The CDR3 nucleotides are TGCAGTGTCGCAGGGACTTGCCGGGGCAATGAACAGTTCTTC.

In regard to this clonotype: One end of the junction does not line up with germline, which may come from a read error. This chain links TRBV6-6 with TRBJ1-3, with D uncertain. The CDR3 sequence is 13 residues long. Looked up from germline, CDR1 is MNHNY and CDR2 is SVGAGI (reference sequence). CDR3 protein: CACSAHEESIIYF. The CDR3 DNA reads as TGTGCCTGCAGTGCTCACGAGGAGAGTATCATATATTTT.

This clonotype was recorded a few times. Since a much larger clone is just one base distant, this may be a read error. CDR3 sequence: CSARNRAQPQHF. In nucleotides, the CDR3 is TGCAGTGCTAGGAACAGGGCTCAGCCCCAGCATTTT. The chain links TRBV20-1 to TRBJ1-5, with D possibly matching TRBD1 (6 bases). The CDR3 has 12 residues. The V gene's germline CDR1 is DFQATT and CDR2 SNEGSKA (reference sequence). V gave up 3 bases and J gave up 6 bases, with 9 bases separating them.

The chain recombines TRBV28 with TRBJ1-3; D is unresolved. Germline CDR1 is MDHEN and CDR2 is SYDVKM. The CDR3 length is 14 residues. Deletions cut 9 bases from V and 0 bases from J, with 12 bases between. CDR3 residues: CASSRRGSGNTIYF. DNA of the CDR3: TGTGCCAGTAGTAGACGAGGCTCTGGAAACACCATATATTTT.

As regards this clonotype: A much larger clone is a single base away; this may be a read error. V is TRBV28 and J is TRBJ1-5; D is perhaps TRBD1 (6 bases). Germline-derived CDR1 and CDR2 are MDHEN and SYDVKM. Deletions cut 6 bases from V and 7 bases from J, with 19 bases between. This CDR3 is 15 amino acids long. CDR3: CASSLLDGGWQPQHF. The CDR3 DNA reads TGTGCCAGCAGCCTACTGGACGGGGGCTGGCAGCCCCAGCATTTT.

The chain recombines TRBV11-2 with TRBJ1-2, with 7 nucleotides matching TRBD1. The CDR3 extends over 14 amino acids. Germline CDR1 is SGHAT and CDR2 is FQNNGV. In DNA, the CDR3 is TGTGTTAGCCGGGGACAGACCTTCCTCTATGGCTACACCTTC. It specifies CVSRGQTFLYGYTF.

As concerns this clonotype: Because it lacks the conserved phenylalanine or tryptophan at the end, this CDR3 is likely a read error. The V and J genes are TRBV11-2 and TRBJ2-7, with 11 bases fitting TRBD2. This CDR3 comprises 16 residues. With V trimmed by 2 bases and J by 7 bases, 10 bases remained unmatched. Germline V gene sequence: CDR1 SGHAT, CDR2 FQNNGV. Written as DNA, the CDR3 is TGTGCCAGCAGCTTAAAACTAGCGGGAGATAGCAAGGAGCAGTACATC. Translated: CASSLKLAGDSKEQYI.

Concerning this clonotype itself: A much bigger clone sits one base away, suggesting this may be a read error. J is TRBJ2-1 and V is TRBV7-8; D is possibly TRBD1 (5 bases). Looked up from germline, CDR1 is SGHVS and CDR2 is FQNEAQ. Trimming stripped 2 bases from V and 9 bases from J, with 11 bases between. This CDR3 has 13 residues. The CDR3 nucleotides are TGTGCCAGCAGCTTACAGGGAAATGGTGAGCAGTTCTTC. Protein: CASSLQGNGEQFF.

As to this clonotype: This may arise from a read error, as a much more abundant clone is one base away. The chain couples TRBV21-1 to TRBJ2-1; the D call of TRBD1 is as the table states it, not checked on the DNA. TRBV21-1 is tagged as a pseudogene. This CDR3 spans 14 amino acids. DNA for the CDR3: TGTGCCAGCACCGGTGGGGGCGGGCAGGAGGAGCAGTTCTTC. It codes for CASTGGGGQEEQFF.

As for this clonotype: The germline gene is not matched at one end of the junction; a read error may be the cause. The CDR3 region has the DNA TGTGCCAGCGGTTTTGTACAGGGCCATAATTCACCCCTACACTTT. This sequence encodes CASGFVQGHNSPLHF. The chain uses TRBV12-3 or TRBV12-4 and TRBJ1-6; D might be TRBD1 (6 bases). The length of the CDR3 is 15 residues.